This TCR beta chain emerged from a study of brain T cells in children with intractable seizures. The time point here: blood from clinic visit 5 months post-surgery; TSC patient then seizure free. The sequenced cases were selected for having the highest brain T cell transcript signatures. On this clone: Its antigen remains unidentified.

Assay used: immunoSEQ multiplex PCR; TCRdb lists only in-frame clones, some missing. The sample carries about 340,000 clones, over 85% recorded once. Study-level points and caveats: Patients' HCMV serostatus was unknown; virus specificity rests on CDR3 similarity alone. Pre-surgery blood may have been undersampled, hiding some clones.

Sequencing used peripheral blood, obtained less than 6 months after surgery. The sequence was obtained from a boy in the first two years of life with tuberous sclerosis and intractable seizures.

Written as DNA, the CDR3 is TGTGCCAGCGGCCTCGGGAACAGGGGGCTTGATGAGCAGTTCTTC. This codes for CASGLGNRGLDEQFF. The chain links TRBV7-2 to TRBJ2-1, with 9 bases fitting TRBD1. The J segment lost 8 bases and the V segment lost 8 bases, leaving 13 bases of the junction unmatched. The CDR3 has 15 residues. In germline, CDR1 is SGHTA, CDR2 FQGNSA.